This T cell receptor (beta chain) was documented in a study of control samples from healthy donors and cancer patients. The data were produced by immunoSEQ multiplex PCR, yet TCRdb's version contains in-frame clones alone and is incomplete. The table records some 120,000 clones, about 95% of them present only once. V shed 0 bases and J shed 0 bases, with 14 bases lying between them. In germline, CDR1 is LGHNA, CDR2 YSLEER. The CDR3 runs 18 residues. The J gene is TRBJ1-4, the V gene TRBV4-3; D ambiguous. The TCR originated in a man in his thirties or forties in good health. Sequencing was performed on blood. The CDR3 loop is CASSQDLRRGATNEKLFF. The CDR3 DNA reads TGCGCCAGCAGCCAAGATCTTCGACGCGGCGCAACTAATGAAAAACTGTTTTTT.